The 13 T cell receptor beta chains below all came from one sample that was sequenced in a study of patients and donors after allogeneic stem cell transplantation. TCRdb independently ran MiXCR on the RT-PCR reads; one entry per CDR3 protein. The sample has approximately 200,000 distinct CDR3 sequences, more than 35% seen once. Sequencing was done on a sample of blood, either unsorted or a sorted T cell fraction (not recorded which). These receptors were taken from a human donor who was either an allogeneic HSCT recipient or a stem cell or donor lymphocyte infusion donor (not recorded which). It is not recorded whose cells these are; they may come from a transplant donor.

This clonotype has just a few counts. This sequence joins TRBV9 and TRBJ2-5; D may correspond to TRBD1 or TRBD2 (6 bases each). The CDR3 loop spans 13 amino acids. Trimming removed 7 bases at V and 5 bases at J, with 15 bases between. Germline V lookup: CDR1 SGDLS, CDR2 YYNGEE. CDR3 nucleotides: TGTGCCAGCGGAGGGGGGCTCGAGGAGACCCAGTACTTC. It encodes CASGGGLEETQYF.

This chain links TRBV5-1 with TRBJ2-5; D call uncertain. The V and J ends lost 1 base and 3 bases respectively, with 10 bases between them. CDR3 size: 14 residues. The V gene's germline CDR1 is SGHRS and CDR2 YFSETQ. The CDR3: CASSLSRYKETQYF. In DNA, the CDR3 is TGCGCCAGCAGCTTGTCCAGGTACAAAGAGACCCAGTACTTC.

This clonotype was detected once. The V and J genes are TRBV18 and TRBJ1-1; D unresolved. From germline, CDR1 is KGHSH and CDR2 LQKENI. The CDR3 is made up of 15 amino acids. The V gene lost 3 bases and the J gene lost 0 bases, with 11 bases spanning the gap. CDR3 nucleotides: TGTGCCAGCTCACCCACCGCACAGATGAACACTGAAGCTTTCTTT. Amino acid sequence: CASSPTAQMNTEAFF.

This chain joins TRBV29-1 and TRBJ2-7; 9 bases align to TRBD1. Germline values: CDR1 SQVTM, CDR2 ANQGSEA. The CDR3 is 13 amino acids. V lost 5 bases and J lost 6; bases outside the gene matches: 8. The CDR3 region has the DNA TGCAGCGTTACCCCGGGACAGGGTAGCGAGCAGTACTTC. This codes for CSVTPGQGSEQYF.

The V call is TRBV28, the J call TRBJ1-5, with D unresolved. Germline CDR1 is MDHEN and CDR2 is SYDVKM. The ends were cut back, 6 bases at V and 0 bases at J, with 6 bases in the middle. The CDR3 is 13 residues long. The CDR3 loop reads CASRINSNQPQHF. The CDR3 DNA is TGTGCCAGCAGAATCAATAGCAATCAGCCCCAGCATTTT. The full variable domain, completed using reference TRBV28 and TRBJ1-5, is DVKVTQSSRYLVKRTGEKVFLECVQDMDHENMFWYRQDPGLGLRLIYFSYDVKMKEKGDIPEGYSVSREKKERFSLILESASTNQTSMYLCASRINSNQPQHFGDGTRLSIL.

The genes are TRBV4-3 and TRBJ2-7; 8 nucleotides align to TRBD2. The CDR3 totals 16 residues. Germline V gives CDR1 LGHNA, CDR2 YSLEER. Trimming at V came to 0 bases and at J to 3 bases, leaving 7 bases not matched to a gene. In nucleotides, the CDR3 is TGCGCCAGCAGCCAAGAACGAGCGGGAGTGCTCTACGAGCAGTACTTC. This encodes CASSQERAGVLYEQYF.

This clonotype was seen more than once but under ten times. V gene TRBV20-1 combines with J gene TRBJ1-1; TRBD1 agrees at 7 bases. V shed 5 bases, J shed 5 bases, and the junction held 5 bases outside the gene matches. The CDR3 covers 12 residues. Germline-derived CDR1 and CDR2 are DFQATT and SNEGSKA (reference sequence). The CDR3: CSASDRVTEAFF. The CDR3 DNA follows: TGCAGTGCTTCAGACAGGGTAACTGAAGCTTTCTTT.

This clonotype came up a few times. CDR3 residues: CASRRNTEAFF. CDR3 bases: TGTGCCAGCAGGAGAAACACTGAAGCTTTCTTT. This chain links TRBV6-1 with TRBJ1-1; D unresolved. The CDR3 totals 11 residues. The germline V gene encodes CDR1 MNHNS and CDR2 SASEGT. V shed 6 bases and J shed 2 bases, with 4 bases lying between them.

A remark on this clonotype: A read error may produce the germline difference seen at one junction end. The chain is built from TRBV20-1 and TRBJ1-1; weak D call: TRBD1 (6 bases). The CDR3 loop spans 15 amino acids. Germline loops: CDR1 DFQATT, CDR2 SNEGSKA (reference sequence). The CDR3 here is CSADRGEHTNTEAFF. As DNA, the CDR3 is TGCAGTGCTGATAGGGGGGAGCATACGAACACTGAAGCTTTCTTC.

There are a few counts of this clonotype. The chain joins TRBV27 to TRBJ2-7, with 13 nucleotides matching TRBD2. V gave up 0 bases and J gave up 2 bases; unmatched junction bases: 1. Germline V CDR1 and CDR2: MNHEY, SMNVEV (reference sequence). The CDR3 length is 16 residues. The chain's CDR3 is CASSLSTSGRAYEQYF. As DNA, the CDR3 is TGTGCCAGCAGTTTATCCACTAGCGGGAGGGCCTACGAGCAGTACTTC.

The chain employs TRBV29-1 and TRBJ1-4; 8 nucleotides align to TRBD1. J lost 8 bases, V lost 2 bases, and 7 bases had no gene match. CDR3 length: 14 amino acids. CDR1 is SQVTM, CDR2 ANQGSEA, per germline. In nucleotides, the CDR3 is TGCAGCGTTGAATGGCTACAGGGGGACGAAAAACTGTTTTTT. Amino acids: CSVEWLQGDEKLFF.

V usage is TRBV25-1 and J usage is TRBJ2-1; TRBD2 aligns across 11 bases. Unmatched junction bases numbered 7, after V lost 4 bases and J lost 5 bases. CDR1 is MGHDK and CDR2 is SYGVNS in the germline V gene. This CDR3 is built from 16 residues. The CDR3 sequence is CASSVLLAGVNNEQFF. The CDR3 bases are TGTGCCAGCAGTGTATTACTAGCGGGAGTGAACAATGAGCAGTTCTTC.

This clonotype has just a few counts. The rearrangement joins TRBV7-6 to TRBJ1-6; D is ambiguous. V was pared by 3 bases and J by 6 bases, with 9 bases between. Germline V gene sequence: CDR1 SGHVS, CDR2 FNYEAQ. The CDR3 is 14 residues long. The CDR3 is CASSFGPTNSPLHF. DNA for the CDR3: TGTGCCAGCAGCTTCGGGCCAACTAATTCACCCCTCCACTTT.